Listed below are T cell receptor beta chains from one sample, sequenced in a study of T cells after yellow fever vaccination. TCRdb itself ran the 5' RACE reads through MiXCR, one entry per CDR3 protein. This table holds hundreds of thousands of distinct CDR3 sequences, about a fifth found once. The starting material was PBMCs, obtained around 3 weeks after the first yellow fever vaccination. The receptor set was obtained from a man younger than 35 who received the YFV17D yellow fever vaccine. The CDR3 runs from the conserved cysteine through the conserved F or W. Fields, in order: clone size, J gene, V gene, D gene, CDR3 protein, CDR3 DNA. A D gene is named only where the DNA matches it firmly. Size is omitted from some rows. Given values are once, few, many or a class for expanded clones.

few TRBJ1-1 TRBV7-2 . CASSWGRNTEAFF TGTGCCAGCAGTTGGGGCCGGAACACTGAAGCTTTCTTT
few TRBJ2-7 TRBV5-1 . CASSLGGQDEQYF TGCGCCAGCAGCTTGGGGGGGCAGGACGAGCAGTACTTC
. TRBJ2-2 TRBV9 . CASSVAWQGGSGELFF TGTGCCAGCAGCGTAGCATGGCAGGGAGGCAGCGGGGAGCTGTTTTTT
. TRBJ2-6 TRBV27 . CASTLAGAGANVLTF TGTGCCAGCACCCTTGCGGGCGCCGGGGCCAACGTCCTGACTTTC
many TRBJ2-1 TRBV7-6 . CASSSRDSWRNEQFF TGTGCCAGCAGCTCCCGGGACTCTTGGAGGAATGAGCAGTTCTTC
many TRBJ1-1 TRBV7-6 . CASSLDGMEAFF TGTGCCAGCAGCTTAGATGGGATGGAAGCTTTCTTT
few TRBJ2-1 TRBV18 . CASSPSGSTYNEQFF TGTGCCAGCTCCCCTTCCGGCTCTACCTACAATGAGCAGTTCTTC
. TRBJ1-5 TRBV28 . CASSLNRDPNQPQHF TGTGCCAGCAGTTTAAACAGGGACCCCAATCAGCCCCAGCATTTT
few TRBJ2-7 TRBV6-5 TRBD1 CASSFRTGGEQYF TGTGCCAGCAGTTTTCGGACAGGGGGCGAGCAGTACTTC
many TRBJ2-5 TRBV30 TRBD1 CAWSVQGAETQYF TGTGCCTGGAGTGTACAGGGGGCTGAGACCCAGTACTTC
. TRBJ2-2 TRBV7-2 . CASSLAWAGELFF TGTGCCAGCAGCCTCGCCTGGGCCGGGGAGCTGTTTTTT
few TRBJ2-5 TRBV12-3/TRBV12-4 TRBD1 CASSLLLQGAVGETQYF TGTGCCAGCAGTCTTCTCCTACAGGGGGCTGTGGGCGAGACCCAGTACTTC
few TRBJ2-1 TRBV9 TRBD1 CASSAKYDRGPQYEQFF TGTGCCAGCAGCGCGAAATATGACAGGGGGCCTCAGTATGAGCAGTTCTTC
few TRBJ1-2 TRBV7-9 . CASSLEGAGANYGYTF TGTGCCAGCAGCTTAGAGGGCGCGGGAGCTAACTATGGCTACACCTTC
. TRBJ1-3 TRBV4-1 . CASDPARTLGDTIYF TGCGCCAGCGATCCAGCTAGAACCCTGGGGGACACCATATATTTT
many TRBJ2-3 TRBV12-3/TRBV12-4 . CASSWGDTQYF TGCGCCAGCAGCTGGGGGGATACGCAGTATTTT
few TRBJ2-3 TRBV4-3 TRBD2 CASSQEPAGGAERENTQYF TGCGCCAGCAGCCAAGAGCCGGCGGGGGGGGCGGAGCGAGAAAATACGCAGTATTTT
many TRBJ1-2 TRBV9 TRBD1 CASSVTGTENYGYTF TGTGCCAGCAGCGTAACGGGGACAGAGAACTATGGCTACACCTTC
few TRBJ2-5 TRBV6-5 . CASSYGQGIETQYF TGTGCCAGCAGTTACGGCCAGGGCATAGAGACCCAGTACTTC
few TRBJ1-2 TRBV11-3 . CASSLSQGDGYTF TGTGCCAGCAGCTTGAGCCAGGGAGACGGCTACACCTTC
few TRBJ2-2 TRBV2 TRBD2 CASSDPGRENTGELFF TGTGCCAGCAGTGACCCGGGGAGGGAGAACACCGGGGAGCTGTTTTTT
. TRBJ1-3 TRBV27 . CASSLWGGTGNTIYF TGTGCCAGCAGTTTATGGGGGGGCACTGGAAACACCATATATTTT
few TRBJ1-5 TRBV20-1 . CSASEQGGQPQHF TGCAGTGCCAGCGAACAGGGCGGTCAGCCCCAGCATTTT
. TRBJ1-1 TRBV3-1 . CASSQAYMNTEAFF TGTGCCAGCAGCCAAGCCTATATGAACACTGAAGCTTTCTTT
. TRBJ2-3 TRBV7-2 TRBD1 CASSQETGSTDTQYF TGTGCCAGCAGCCAAGAGACAGGGAGCACAGATACGCAGTATTTT
. TRBJ2-7 TRBV29-1 . CSVHSGLHSYEQYF TGCAGCGTACACTCGGGCCTGCACTCCTACGAGCAGTACTTC
. TRBJ2-1 TRBV4-3 . CASSQDRISSDEQFF TGCGCCAGCAGCCAAGATCGGATTAGCTCGGATGAGCAGTTCTTC
. TRBJ1-6 TRBV2 . CASSVVGGPNSPLHF TGTGCCAGCAGTGTAGTGGGGGGGCCTAATTCACCCCTCCACTTT
few TRBJ1-1 TRBV18 . CASSQGFRGKVAEAFF TGTGCCAGCTCACAGGGCTTCAGGGGAAAAGTCGCTGAAGCTTTCTTT
. TRBJ2-5 TRBV5-4 TRBD2 CASTELAGQETQYF TGTGCCAGCACCGAGCTAGCGGGCCAAGAGACCCAGTACTTC
few TRBJ2-5 TRBV12-3/TRBV12-4 TRBD2 CASSFGGGAAETQYF TGTGCCAGCAGTTTCGGCGGGGGGGCCGCCGAGACCCAGTACTTC
once TRBJ2-1 TRBV27 . CASSLGRLDEQFF TGTGCCAGCAGTTTGGGGCGTTTGGATGAGCAGTTCTTC
. TRBJ2-1 TRBV28 . CASSPLAGEIFNEQFF TGTGCCAGCAGCCCCCTGGCAGGGGAAATTTTCAATGAGCAGTTCTTC
. TRBJ2-1 TRBV7-9 . CASSLEETLQFF TGTGCCAGCAGCTTAGAAGAAACCCTCCAGTTCTTC
few TRBJ1-3 TRBV20-1 . CSAREGSSGNTIYF TGCAGTGCTAGAGAGGGCAGCTCTGGAAACACCATATATTTT
. TRBJ1-1 TRBV27 TRBD1 CASTTWGTGEAFF TGTGCCAGCACCACTTGGGGGACAGGTGAAGCTTTCTTT
. TRBJ2-3 TRBV5-4 TRBD2 CASSLAVTGEGDTQYF TGTGCCAGCAGCTTGGCCGTTACGGGGGAGGGAGATACGCAGTATTTT
. TRBJ1-1 TRBV20-1 TRBD1 CSARDPGGSDTEAFF TGCAGTGCTAGAGATCCAGGGGGCAGTGACACTGAAGCTTTCTTT
few TRBJ1-2 TRBV4-3 TRBD1 CASSQDSPTTGGVGGYTF TGCGCCAGCAGCCAAGATTCCCCCACTACAGGGGGAGTTGGCGGCTACACCTTC
. TRBJ1-1 TRBV7-2 . CASSLGPRAGETEAFF TGTGCCAGCAGCTTAGGCCCGAGGGCGGGGGAGACTGAAGCTTTCTTT
. TRBJ1-4 TRBV5-1 TRBD1 CASSSDRGHEKLFF TGCGCCAGCAGCAGCGACAGGGGGCATGAAAAACTGTTTTTT